What follows are 28 T cell receptor beta chains derived from one specimen sequenced in a study of T cells in localized non-small cell lung cancer. The repertoire was sequenced with immunoSEQ multiplex PCR; TCRdb's copy has only in-frame clones and lacks some. Of around 92,000 clones in the sample, approximately 91% were seen once. The specimen was PBMCs, collected before any cancer treatment. Receptor source: a woman between 35 and 70 years old with stage II squamous cell lung carcinoma.

V and J are TRBV27 and TRBJ2-2; 9 bases are shared with TRBD2. The junction had 5 bases not matched to a gene; V was cut back by 6 bases and J by 0 bases. The CDR3 loop spans 16 amino acids. Per the germline V gene, CDR1 is MNHEY and CDR2 is SMNVEV (reference sequence). The CDR3 here is CASSRRLAANTGELFF. In DNA, the CDR3 is TGTGCCAGCAGCAGAAGACTAGCGGCGAACACCGGGGAGCTGTTTTTT.

The chain joins TRBV11-2 to TRBJ2-2; no clear D. Per germline, CDR1 SGHAT and CDR2 FQNNGV. V was clipped by 5 bases and J by 6 bases, with 13 bases between them. This CDR3 comprises 14 residues. CDR3 amino acids: CASSRLRLAGELFF. The CDR3 nucleotides read TGTGCCAGCAGCAGACTTCGGTTGGCCGGGGAGCTGTTTTTT.

The rearrangement joins TRBV4-1 to TRBJ1-5; perhaps TRBD1 as D (5 bases). Trimming took off 3 bases at V and 6 bases at J, with 12 bases between the two ends. The germline CDR1 and CDR2 sequences are MGHRA and YSYEKL. There are 14 residues in the CDR3. This CDR3 reads CASSQQQGTQPQHF. The CDR3 DNA is TGCGCCAGCAGCCAGCAGCAGGGCACTCAGCCCCAGCATTTT.

The rearrangement uses TRBV28 and TRBJ1-1; 11 bases fit TRBD1. This CDR3 comprises 15 residues. The J segment lost 4 bases and the V segment lost 5 bases, leaving 6 bases of the junction unmatched. Germline values: CDR1 MDHEN, CDR2 SYDVKM. The CDR3 coding sequence is TGTGCCAGCAGTCCCTGGACAGGGGGCTCCACTGAAGCTTTCTTT. It is translated as CASSPWTGGSTEAFF. Based on the CDR3 plus reference TRBV28 and TRBJ1-1, the full variable domain is DVKVTQSSRYLVKRTGEKVFLECVQDMDHENMFWYRQDPGLGLRLIYFSYDVKMKEKGDIPEGYSVSREKKERFSLILESASTNQTSMYLCASSPWTGGSTEAFFGQGTRLTVV.

The chain combines TRBV6-1 with TRBJ1-5; 10 bases are a match to TRBD1. The germline gives CDR1 MNHNS, CDR2 SASEGT. The CDR3 is 18 residues long. Trimming removed 3 bases from V and 0 bases from J; junction bases left unmatched: 8. The CDR3, as DNA: TGTGCCAGCAGTGATCCACCGGGACAGGGGTATAGCAATCAGCCCCAGCATTTT. Its protein is CASSDPPGQGYSNQPQHF.

This clone was counted a single time. V and J are TRBV6-6 and TRBJ1-3; TRBD1 might be the D (6 bases). The length of the CDR3 is 15 residues. Germline V gene lookup returns CDR1 MNHNY and CDR2 SVGAGI (reference sequence). Trimming cost V 8 bases and J 3 bases, with 17 bases left between them. The CDR3 is CASRSLGASGNTIYF. The CDR3 bases are TGTGCCAGCCGAAGCTTGGGGGCTAGTGGAAACACCATATATTTT.

This clone was detected only once. The chain uses TRBV11-2 and TRBJ2-4; 7 bases agree with TRBD2. This CDR3 has 17 residues. Germline loops: CDR1 SGHAT, CDR2 FQNNGV. Trimming at V came to 2 bases and at J to 6 bases, leaving 13 bases not matched to a gene. This CDR3 reads CASSLNWDLRGINIQYF. The CDR3 nucleotides read TGTGCCAGCAGCTTAAATTGGGACTTGCGGGGGATAAACATTCAGTACTTC. Drawing the rest from reference TRBV11-2 and TRBJ2-4, the complete variable domain is EAGVAQSPRYKIIEKRQSVAFWCNPISGHATLYWYQQILGQGPKLLIQFQNNGVVDDSQLPKDRFSAERLKGVDSTLKIQPAKLEDSAVYLCASSLNWDLRGINIQYFGAGTRLSVL.

The gene calls are TRBV15 and TRBJ1-4; D not resolved. Germline assignment: CDR1 LNHNV and CDR2 YYDKDF (reference sequence). There are 13 residues in the CDR3. Trimming pared 5 bases from V and 8 bases from J, leaving 12 bases between. The CDR3 loop is CATSQQVGEKLFF. DNA for the CDR3: TGTGCCACCAGCCAGCAGGTCGGAGAAAAACTGTTTTTT.

This clone was detected once. This sequence joins TRBV19 and TRBJ1-3; D is unresolved. V was cut by 7 bases and J by 0 bases, with 4 bases left in between. This CDR3 spans 12 amino acids. Germline V gene sequence: CDR1 LNHDA, CDR2 SQIVND (reference sequence). CDR3: CASISSGNTIYF. The CDR3 region has the DNA TGTGCCAGTATTTCCTCTGGAAACACCATATATTTT. Complete variable domain (other parts from reference TRBV19 and TRBJ1-3): DGGITQSPKYLFRKEGQNVTLSCEQNLNHDAMYWYRQDPGQGLRLIYYSQIVNDFQKGDIAEGYSVSREKKESFPLTVTSAQKNPTAFYLCASISSGNTIYFGEGSWLTVV.

The chain couples TRBV15 to TRBJ2-6; TRBD2 agrees at 9 bases. Trimming removed 4 bases from V and 0 bases from J; junction bases left unmatched: 4. Per the germline V gene, CDR1 is LNHNV and CDR2 is YYDKDF (reference sequence). CDR3 length: 17 amino acids. As DNA, the CDR3 is TGTGCCACCAGCACCCTAGCGGGGTCCTCTGGGGCCAACGTCCTGACTTTC. Its translation is CATSTLAGSSGANVLTF.

The chain carries TRBV2 and TRBJ2-3; D could derive from TRBD1 or TRBD2 (5 bases each). Per the germline V gene, CDR1 is SNHLY and CDR2 is FYNNEI. The CDR3 spans 16 residues. Trimming took off 8 bases at V and 6 bases at J, with 24 bases between the two ends. The CDR3 DNA sequence: TGTGCCAGCGGACCCGTGAGGAGGCCCGAGGGGGATACGCAGTATTTT. Translating it yields CASGPVRRPEGDTQYF.

The V and J genes are TRBV2 and TRBJ2-1; D unclear. Trimming took 3 bases from V and 8 from J, leaving 5 bases between them. CDR1 SNHLY and CDR2 FYNNEI come from the germline V gene. The CDR3 consists of 11 residues. The DNA for the CDR3 is TGTGCCAGCAGTGAGGCGGATGAGCAGTTCTTC. It translates to CASSEADEQFF.

This chain connects TRBV19 to TRBJ1-2, with D uncertain. CDR1 LNHDA and CDR2 SQIVND come from the germline V gene (reference sequence). CDR3 length: 10 amino acids. The germline V and J ends were trimmed by 6 bases and 5 bases, with 4 bases remaining between them. The chain's CDR3 is CASRKYGYTF. The CDR3 DNA follows: TGTGCCAGTAGAAAGTATGGCTACACCTTC.

This CDR3 reads CAIRPGDRGFGGEKLFF. The CDR3 coding sequence is TGTGCCATCAGACCCGGGGACAGGGGCTTTGGAGGTGAAAAACTGTTTTTT. The V and J genes are TRBV10-3 and TRBJ1-4, with TRBD1 identical over 10 bases. This CDR3 comprises 17 residues. The V segment lost 6 bases and the J segment 7 bases; nucleotides outside the gene matches: 14. Germline values: CDR1 ENHRY, CDR2 SYGVKD.

This clone was seen once. The chain carries TRBV18 and TRBJ1-5; D possibly corresponds to TRBD1 (5 bases). Germline V lookup: CDR1 KGHSH, CDR2 LQKENI. Trimming pared 3 bases from V and 2 bases from J, leaving 11 bases between. This CDR3 spans 15 amino acids. The CDR3 region is CASSPRMGGNQPQHF. The CDR3 nucleotides are TGTGCCAGCTCACCCAGGATGGGGGGCAATCAGCCCCAGCATTTT. Full variable domain (missing parts from reference TRBV18 and TRBJ1-5): NAGVMQNPRHLVRRRGQEARLRCSPMKGHSHVYWYRQLPEEGLKFMVYLQKENIIDESGMPKERFSAEFPKEGPSILRIQQVVRGDSAAYFCASSPRMGGNQPQHFGDGTRLSIL.

The CDR3 spells CASSSGQINNEKLFF. CDR3 nucleotide sequence: TGTGCCAGCAGCTCGGGACAGATTAATAATGAAAAACTGTTTTTT. The chain joins TRBV11-2 to TRBJ1-4; 7 bases agree with TRBD1. With V trimmed by 4 bases and J by 4 bases, 6 bases remained unmatched. CDR1 and CDR2 from the germline V gene are SGHAT and FQNNGV. The CDR3 has 15 residues.

This chain connects TRBV5-1 to TRBJ1-4; 9 bases are a match to TRBD1. V lost 3 bases, J lost 8 bases, and 11 bases stayed unmatched. The CDR3 is made up of 16 amino acids. CDR1 is SGHRS and CDR2 is YFSETQ in the germline V gene. The CDR3 is CASSWRGTGRNEKLFF. The CDR3 bases are TGCGCCAGCAGCTGGAGGGGGACAGGGAGGAACGAAAAACTGTTTTTT.

The CDR3, as DNA: TGTGCCACCAATACCGGGACAGGGAAGGGCACCGGGGAGCTGTTTTTT. Its protein is CATNTGTGKGTGELFF. This sequence joins TRBV15 and TRBJ2-2, with 9 nucleotides matching TRBD1. V shed 7 bases and J 4 bases; nucleotides not matched to a gene: 10. Per germline, CDR1 LNHNV and CDR2 YYDKDF (reference sequence). The CDR3 consists of 16 residues.

The chain recombines TRBV19 with TRBJ2-7; D might be TRBD1 or TRBD2, each matching 5 bases. V lost 7 bases to trimming and J lost 2 bases, with 18 bases between them. The germline CDR1 and CDR2 sequences are LNHDA and SQIVND (reference sequence). The CDR3 spans 15 residues. CDR3: CASTPGAARTYEQYF. CDR3 nucleotide sequence: TGTGCCAGTACCCCCGGGGCAGCGAGAACCTACGAGCAGTACTTC. The full variable domain, rest sourced from reference TRBV19 and TRBJ2-7, is DGGITQSPKYLFRKEGQNVTLSCEQNLNHDAMYWYRQDPGQGLRLIYYSQIVNDFQKGDIAEGYSVSREKKESFPLTVTSAQKNPTAFYLCASTPGAARTYEQYFGPGTRLTVT.

This chain joins TRBV6-5 and TRBJ1-1; D unclear. Germline assignment: CDR1 MNHEY and CDR2 SVGAGI. Trimming left V 7 bases short and J 0 bases short, with 15 bases between. The CDR3 covers 15 residues. In DNA form, the CDR3 reads TGTGCCAGCACCCGACTGGGAGCGATGAACACTGAAGCTTTCTTT. Translating gives CASTRLGAMNTEAFF.

The chain has TRBV28 and TRBJ2-5; D not resolved. Germline values: CDR1 MDHEN, CDR2 SYDVKM. The V and J ends lost 2 bases and 6 bases respectively, with 10 bases between them. The CDR3 loop spans 13 amino acids. CDR3 nucleotide sequence: TGTGCCAGCAGTTTAGGCAGGCGGCAGACCCAGTACTTC. Protein sequence: CASSLGRRQTQYF.

V is TRBV4-2 and J is TRBJ1-3; weak D call: TRBD1 (6 bases). Germline CDR1 is LGHNA and CDR2 is YNFKEQ. The germline V and J ends were trimmed by 0 bases and 0 bases, with 24 bases remaining between them. This CDR3 contains 21 residues. CDR3 DNA: TGTGCCAGCAGCCAAGAAGTGGGGGCCAGGGGACAACTCAGCTCTGGAAACACCATATATTTT. Translated, it gives CASSQEVGARGQLSSGNTIYF.

The chain carries TRBV19 and TRBJ1-4; D not certain. With 5 bases removed from V and 0 bases from J, the gap between germline ends came to 7 bases. Germline V CDR1 and CDR2: LNHDA, SQIVND (reference sequence). The CDR3 is 14 amino acids. The CDR3 here is CASSLTATNEKLFF. The CDR3 DNA is TGTGCCAGTAGTCTTACAGCAACTAATGAAAAACTGTTTTTT.

The chain combines TRBV7-2 with TRBJ1-5, with 10 bases lining up with TRBD1. Germline V gives CDR1 SGHTA, CDR2 FQGNSA. Losses at the gene ends were 8 bases for V and 6 bases for J; bases not matched to a gene: 4. The CDR3 length is 13 residues. The CDR3 nucleotides are TGTGCCAGCCGACAGGGGGCTGGTCAGCCCCAGCATTTT. Protein sequence: CASRQGAGQPQHF. Looking up the rest from reference TRBV7-2 and TRBJ1-5 gives the full variable domain: GAGVSQSPSNKVTEKGKDVELRCDPISGHTALYWYRQSLGQGLEFLIYFQGNSAPDKSGLPSDRFSAERTGGSVSTLTIQRTQQEDSAVYLCASRQGAGQPQHFGDGTRLSIL.

The V gene is TRBV9, the J gene TRBJ2-3, with 7 bases aligning to TRBD2. Germline trimming cut 0 bases from V and 4 bases from J; bases unmatched to any gene: 8. Germline CDR1 SGDLS, CDR2 YYNGEE. CDR3 size: 16 residues. CDR3 nucleotide sequence: TGTGCCAGCAGCGTAGGTGCGGGAGAGGGCGCAGATACGCAGTATTTT. Translating it yields CASSVGAGEGADTQYF. Complete variable domain (other parts from reference TRBV9 and TRBJ2-3): DSGVTQTPKHLITATGQRVTLRCSPRSGDLSVYWYQQSLDQGLQFLIQYYNGEERAKGNILERFSAQQFPDLHSELNLSSLELGDSALYFCASSVGAGEGADTQYFGPGTRLTVL.

The V gene is TRBV29-1, the J gene TRBJ2-5; 8 bases fit TRBD1. V was pared by 4 bases and J by 2 bases, with 0 bases of the junction left unmatched. The CDR3 is made up of 12 amino acids. In germline, CDR1 is SQVTM, CDR2 ANQGSEA. The CDR3 loop reads CSVGTGQETQYF. CDR3 nucleotide sequence: TGCAGCGTTGGGACAGGGCAAGAGACCCAGTACTTC.

The table lists this clone with a count of one. This chain uses TRBV7-8 with TRBJ1-4; D is uncertain. Germline V gene sequence: CDR1 SGHVS, CDR2 FQNEAQ. Trimming pared 6 bases from V and 8 bases from J, leaving 13 bases between. This CDR3 has 13 amino acids. CDR3 region: CASRTPPGEKLFF. CDR3 nucleotides: TGTGCCAGCAGGACTCCCCCGGGCGAAAAACTGTTTTTT.

The V call is TRBV6-6, the J call TRBJ1-4; possibly TRBD1 for D (5 bases). The germline V and J ends were trimmed by 4 bases and 0 bases, with 9 bases remaining between them. This CDR3 contains 15 residues. Per the germline V gene, CDR1 is MNHNY and CDR2 is SVGAGI (reference sequence). CDR3 protein: CASSSQVATNEKLFF. In nucleotides, the CDR3 is TGTGCCAGCAGTTCACAGGTTGCAACTAATGAAAAACTGTTTTTT.